This TCR beta chain was documented in a study of cytomegalovirus exposure and HLA in healthy donors. Looking at the study overall: A prior analysis found more than 90 million unique TCR beta sequences from 170 million or so T cells. Overall study findings and caveats: In a later analysis, parvovirus B19, influenza, CMV and Epstein-Barr virus appeared linked to several top co-occurrence clusters. Overall, roughly 160 TCR beta chains were annotated as cytomegalovirus-associated. Later analysis showed TCR association rates varying by HLA locus, highest for DRB1 and lowest for HLA-C.

Notes on this clone: Its antigen is still unknown.

The germline V gene encodes CDR1 LNHDA and CDR2 SQIVND (reference sequence). Trimming removed 7 bases from V and 0 bases from J; junction bases left unmatched: 8. CDR3 length equals 17 residues. Use of 60 Vbeta and 13 Jbeta primers characterized the PCR. The method was immunoSEQ multiplex PCR; TCRdb's version includes in-frame clones alone and lacks a portion of them. Found here are some 90,000 clones, 78% of them singletons; the top ten hold 4.4%. The rearrangement joins TRBV19 to TRBJ2-6, with TRBD1 identical over 8 bases. Material: PBMCs. This clonotype was sampled from a male donor in good health and CMV-seropositive. This CDR3 reads CASMTTGAPSGANVLTF. CDR3 DNA: TGTGCCAGTATGACGACAGGGGCCCCCTCTGGGGCCAACGTCCTGACTTTC.